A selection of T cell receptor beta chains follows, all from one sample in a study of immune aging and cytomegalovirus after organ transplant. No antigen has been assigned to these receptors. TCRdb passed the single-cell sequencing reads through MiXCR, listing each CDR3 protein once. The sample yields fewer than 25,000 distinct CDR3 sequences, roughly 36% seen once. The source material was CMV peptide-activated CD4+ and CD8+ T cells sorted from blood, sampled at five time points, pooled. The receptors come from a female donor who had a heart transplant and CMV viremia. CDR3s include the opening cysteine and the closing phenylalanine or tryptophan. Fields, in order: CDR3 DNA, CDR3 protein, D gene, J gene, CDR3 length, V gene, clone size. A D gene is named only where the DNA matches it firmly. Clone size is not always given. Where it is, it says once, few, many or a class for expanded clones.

cdr3_nt: TGTGCCAGCAGTTACGCGCAGGGCACCCACGAGCAGTACTTC; cdr3_aa: CASSYAQGTHEQYF; d_call: -; j_call: TRBJ2-7; cdr3_length: 14; v_call: TRBV6-5; clone_size: medium-sized
cdr3_nt: TGCAGTGCTAGAGGACAACTCAGGGGGAGCGCAGATACGCAGTATTTC; cdr3_aa: CSARGQLRGSADTQYF; d_call: TRBD1; j_call: TRBJ2-3; cdr3_length: 16; v_call: TRBV20-1; clone_size: -
cdr3_nt: TGCGCCAGCGGTGGTCTCTACAGGGGGTCCCAAGAGACCCAGTACTTC; cdr3_aa: CASGGLYRGSQETQYF; d_call: TRBD1; j_call: TRBJ2-5; cdr3_length: 16; v_call: TRBV2; clone_size: -
cdr3_nt: TGTGCCACCAGTGATTCGGCAGGGCTTTCCTACGAGCAGTACTTC; cdr3_aa: CATSDSAGLSYEQYF; d_call: -; j_call: TRBJ2-7; cdr3_length: 15; v_call: TRBV24-1; clone_size: -
cdr3_nt: TGTGCCACCAGCGGTATAAGCACAGATACGCAGTATTTT; cdr3_aa: CATSGISTDTQYF; d_call: -; j_call: TRBJ2-3; cdr3_length: 13; v_call: TRBV24-1; clone_size: few
cdr3_nt: TGTGCCACCAGCTCCGGAATTGGCCCCTACGAGCGGTACTTC; cdr3_aa: CATSSGIGPYERYF; d_call: -; j_call: TRBJ2-7; cdr3_length: 14; v_call: TRBV15; clone_size: -
cdr3_nt: TGTGCCAGCAGTTCCTTGGGGGGTCTGGATGACTACGCCTTC; cdr3_aa: CASSSLGGLDDYAF; d_call: -; j_call: TRBJ1-2; cdr3_length: 14; v_call: TRBV27; clone_size: -
cdr3_nt: TGTGCCAGCAGCCGGGACAGGGAAGAGACCCAGTACTTC; cdr3_aa: CASSRDREETQYF; d_call: TRBD1; j_call: TRBJ2-5; cdr3_length: 13; v_call: TRBV2; clone_size: few
cdr3_nt: TGCAGTGCCACCATGTTAGGCGAGCAGTTCTTC; cdr3_aa: CSATMLGEQFF; d_call: -; j_call: TRBJ2-1; cdr3_length: 11; v_call: TRBV20-1; clone_size: few
cdr3_nt: TGTGCCAGCAGCGTTTACAGGGAGAGCACAGATACGCAGTATTTT; cdr3_aa: CASSVYRESTDTQYF; d_call: -; j_call: TRBJ2-3; cdr3_length: 15; v_call: TRBV9; clone_size: -
cdr3_nt: TGCAGTGCTAGAGATGGGCGGGGCGGGGAGACCCAGTACTTC; cdr3_aa: CSARDGRGGETQYF; d_call: -; j_call: TRBJ2-5; cdr3_length: 14; v_call: TRBV20-1; clone_size: -
cdr3_nt: TGTGCCAGCAGTTACCTAGCGGAGCAAAACAATGAGCAGTTCTTC; cdr3_aa: CASSYLAEQNNEQFF; d_call: TRBD2; j_call: TRBJ2-1; cdr3_length: 15; v_call: TRBV6-2/TRBV6-3; clone_size: few
cdr3_nt: TGTGCCATCAGTGAATTGGGGAGATCTGGAAACACCATATATTTT; cdr3_aa: CAISELGRSGNTIYF; d_call: -; j_call: TRBJ1-3; cdr3_length: 15; v_call: TRBV10-3; clone_size: -
cdr3_nt: TGTGCCAGCAGTTTATTGGGGAATGAGCAGTTCTTC; cdr3_aa: CASSLLGNEQFF; d_call: -; j_call: TRBJ2-1; cdr3_length: 12; v_call: TRBV27; clone_size: -
cdr3_nt: TGTGCCAGCAGTTACGGCAGGGGGGACTACAATGAGCAGTTCTTC; cdr3_aa: CASSYGRGDYNEQFF; d_call: -; j_call: TRBJ2-1; cdr3_length: 15; v_call: TRBV6-5; clone_size: -
cdr3_nt: TGCGCCAGCATGGTGGGCAGGTCGAGCACAGATACGCAGTATTTT; cdr3_aa: CASMVGRSSTDTQYF; d_call: -; j_call: TRBJ2-3; cdr3_length: 15; v_call: TRBV5-1; clone_size: medium-sized
cdr3_nt: TGTGCCAGCAGCCCCGGGACAGGGACCCACGAGCAGTACTTC; cdr3_aa: CASSPGTGTHEQYF; d_call: TRBD1; j_call: TRBJ2-7; cdr3_length: 14; v_call: TRBV12-3/TRBV12-4; clone_size: medium-sized
cdr3_nt: TGTGCCAGTAGTATCGGAGAGAACACTGAAGCTTTCTTT; cdr3_aa: CASSIGENTEAFF; d_call: -; j_call: TRBJ1-1; cdr3_length: 13; v_call: TRBV19; clone_size: -
cdr3_nt: TGTGCCAGCAGGGCCCCGGGAGCCGGGGAGCTGTTTTTT; cdr3_aa: CASRAPGAGELFF; d_call: -; j_call: TRBJ2-2; cdr3_length: 13; v_call: TRBV7-9; clone_size: medium-sized
cdr3_nt: TGCAGTGCTAGAGACACTAGCGGGACTTACGAGCAGTACTTC; cdr3_aa: CSARDTSGTYEQYF; d_call: TRBD2; j_call: TRBJ2-7; cdr3_length: 14; v_call: TRBV20-1; clone_size: medium-sized
cdr3_nt: TGTGCCAGCAGGGAATGGGAAAGTTGGCGGGGGGAGTATTTT; cdr3_aa: CASREWESWRGEYF; d_call: TRBD2; j_call: TRBJ2-3; cdr3_length: 14; v_call: TRBV11-2; clone_size: few
cdr3_nt: TGCGCCAGCAGCTCGGGGGCGGGACAGGGCGCTTCACCCCTCCACTTT; cdr3_aa: CASSSGAGQGASPLHF; d_call: TRBD1; j_call: TRBJ1-6; cdr3_length: 16; v_call: TRBV5-1; clone_size: many
cdr3_nt: TGCGCCAGCAGCACTTCGGGGGCCGAGACAGATACGCAGTATTTT; cdr3_aa: CASSTSGAETDTQYF; d_call: -; j_call: TRBJ2-3; cdr3_length: 15; v_call: TRBV5-1; clone_size: -
cdr3_nt: TGCGCCAGCAGAAGGGACGGCTATGGCTACACCTTC; cdr3_aa: CASRRDGYGYTF; d_call: -; j_call: TRBJ1-2; cdr3_length: 12; v_call: TRBV5-1; clone_size: few
cdr3_nt: TGTGCCATCAGTGAGTCTCCGGGCAACTCTGGAAACACCATATATTTT; cdr3_aa: CAISESPGNSGNTIYF; d_call: -; j_call: TRBJ1-3; cdr3_length: 16; v_call: TRBV10-3; clone_size: -
cdr3_nt: TGTGCCAGCAACCTACAGGGGTCCACTGAAGCTTTCTTT; cdr3_aa: CASNLQGSTEAFF; d_call: TRBD1; j_call: TRBJ1-1; cdr3_length: 13; v_call: TRBV6-2/TRBV6-3; clone_size: few
cdr3_nt: TGCAGTGCTAGAGATTATACAGGGGGCGCGGAAGCTTTCTTT; cdr3_aa: CSARDYTGGAEAFF; d_call: TRBD1; j_call: TRBJ1-1; cdr3_length: 14; v_call: TRBV20-1; clone_size: few
cdr3_nt: TGCGCCAGCGCTTCTCCGAGAGGGGGAGAGACCCAGTACTTC; cdr3_aa: CASASPRGGETQYF; d_call: -; j_call: TRBJ2-5; cdr3_length: 14; v_call: TRBV5-1; clone_size: -
cdr3_nt: TGTGCCAGCAGCTTCTTCGGCAGCGGGGAGCTGTTTTTT; cdr3_aa: CASSFFGSGELFF; d_call: -; j_call: TRBJ2-2; cdr3_length: 13; v_call: TRBV5-4; clone_size: medium-sized
cdr3_nt: TGTGCCAGCAGTTCCAGGCTGAGCTCCTACGAGCAGTACTTC; cdr3_aa: CASSSRLSSYEQYF; d_call: -; j_call: TRBJ2-7; cdr3_length: 14; v_call: TRBV27; clone_size: few
cdr3_nt: TGTGCCAGCAGTCACAGGGGGCCGGATGGGCAGTTCTTC; cdr3_aa: CASSHRGPDGQFF; d_call: TRBD1; j_call: TRBJ2-1; cdr3_length: 13; v_call: TRBV12-3/TRBV12-4; clone_size: few
cdr3_nt: TGTGCCAGCAGCTTAGACAACACAGATACGCAGTATTTT; cdr3_aa: CASSLDNTDTQYF; d_call: -; j_call: TRBJ2-3; cdr3_length: 13; v_call: TRBV7-3; clone_size: -
cdr3_nt: TGTGCCAGCAGTCCCCTAGCGGGAGGTCCAGATACGCAGTATTTT; cdr3_aa: CASSPLAGGPDTQYF; d_call: TRBD2; j_call: TRBJ2-3; cdr3_length: 15; v_call: TRBV12-3/TRBV12-4; clone_size: -
cdr3_nt: TGTGCCAGCAGTCAGGGACAGGGAGCGGTCGGGGAGCTGTTTTTT; cdr3_aa: CASSQGQGAVGELFF; d_call: TRBD1; j_call: TRBJ2-2; cdr3_length: 15; v_call: TRBV28; clone_size: -
cdr3_nt: TGTGCCAGCAGCATCTCCGGGACAGGGGCCTACGAGCAGTACTTC; cdr3_aa: CASSISGTGAYEQYF; d_call: TRBD1; j_call: TRBJ2-7; cdr3_length: 15; v_call: TRBV7-2; clone_size: -
cdr3_nt: TGTGCCAGCAGTTCCCTCGCCCAGGAGGACCAGCCCCAGCATTTT; cdr3_aa: CASSSLAQEDQPQHF; d_call: -; j_call: TRBJ1-5; cdr3_length: 15; v_call: TRBV6-5; clone_size: -
cdr3_nt: TGTGCCACCAGTGTTCAGTCGACTAGCGGGAAGGCCGGTCAGGTCGTCACCTACAATGAGCAGTTCTTC; cdr3_aa: CATSVQSTSGKAGQVVTYNEQFF; d_call: TRBD2; j_call: TRBJ2-1; cdr3_length: 23; v_call: TRBV24-1; clone_size: many
cdr3_nt: TGTGCCAGCACCGAAGGCCAAGGGGGGTACTTC; cdr3_aa: CASTEGQGGYF; d_call: -; j_call: TRBJ2-4; cdr3_length: 11; v_call: TRBV2; clone_size: medium-sized
cdr3_nt: TGTGCCAGCAGAAGCGGGAGGACAGATACGCAGTATTTT; cdr3_aa: CASRSGRTDTQYF; d_call: TRBD2; j_call: TRBJ2-3; cdr3_length: 13; v_call: TRBV28; clone_size: medium-sized
cdr3_nt: TGTGCCAGCAGCCCCCTAGCGGGAGGCCCCTACAATGAGCAGTTCTTC; cdr3_aa: CASSPLAGGPYNEQFF; d_call: TRBD2; j_call: TRBJ2-1; cdr3_length: 16; v_call: TRBV7-9; clone_size: -
cdr3_nt: TGTGCCAGCAGCTTCGACAGAGACTCTGGAAACACCATATATTTT; cdr3_aa: CASSFDRDSGNTIYF; d_call: -; j_call: TRBJ1-3; cdr3_length: 15; v_call: TRBV11-2; clone_size: -
cdr3_nt: TGCGCCAGCAGTCAATCAGGAAGGCAGGTCAACACCGGGGAGCTGTTTTTT; cdr3_aa: CASSQSGRQVNTGELFF; d_call: -; j_call: TRBJ2-2; cdr3_length: 17; v_call: TRBV23-1; clone_size: few
cdr3_nt: TGCAGTGCTAGAGATTCAGCCACCCCTCTCTACAATGAGCAGTTCTTC; cdr3_aa: CSARDSATPLYNEQFF; d_call: -; j_call: TRBJ2-1; cdr3_length: 16; v_call: TRBV20-1; clone_size: -
cdr3_nt: TGTGCTAGTGGTTTTCGCACAGATACGCAGTATTTT; cdr3_aa: CASGFRTDTQYF; d_call: -; j_call: TRBJ2-3; cdr3_length: 12; v_call: TRBV12-5; clone_size: -
cdr3_nt: TGTGCCAGCAGCCGGACTAGTGCTGACTACGAGCAGTACTTC; cdr3_aa: CASSRTSADYEQYF; d_call: TRBD2; j_call: TRBJ2-7; cdr3_length: 14; v_call: TRBV7-9; clone_size: many
cdr3_nt: TGTGCCAGCAGTTACTCCGGGGCAGGAGGATTTTCAGCTTTCTTT; cdr3_aa: CASSYSGAGGFSAFF; d_call: -; j_call: TRBJ1-1; cdr3_length: 15; v_call: TRBV6-5; clone_size: -
cdr3_nt: TGTGCCAGCAGCTTAGAGTCAGGGGGCATGAACACTGAAGCTTTCTTT; cdr3_aa: CASSLESGGMNTEAFF; d_call: TRBD1; j_call: TRBJ1-1; cdr3_length: 16; v_call: TRBV7-6; clone_size: few
cdr3_nt: TGTGCCAGCCAGCTTGGGGGAGGAGCCTACGAGCAGTACTTC; cdr3_aa: CASQLGGGAYEQYF; d_call: -; j_call: TRBJ2-7; cdr3_length: 14; v_call: TRBV6-6; clone_size: many
cdr3_nt: TGCAGTGCTCAACCACCGACAGGGACTGACACTGAAGCTTTCTTT; cdr3_aa: CSAQPPTGTDTEAFF; d_call: TRBD1; j_call: TRBJ1-1; cdr3_length: 15; v_call: TRBV20-1; clone_size: once
cdr3_nt: TGCAGCGTTGTCTCGGACAGGGGAAGGTCCTACGAGCAGTACTTC; cdr3_aa: CSVVSDRGRSYEQYF; d_call: TRBD1; j_call: TRBJ2-7; cdr3_length: 15; v_call: TRBV29-1; clone_size: -
cdr3_nt: TGTGCCAGCAGCTTTACAGGGACGGGCGACACTGAAGCTTTCTTT; cdr3_aa: CASSFTGTGDTEAFF; d_call: -; j_call: TRBJ1-1; cdr3_length: 15; v_call: TRBV7-9; clone_size: many